The 10 T cell receptor beta chains below come from one sample, sequenced in a study of shared clonotypes between healthy human individuals (dated by TCRdb to about 2020). CD8 naive samples were CD45RO-negative cells positively selected for CCR7, giving a CD45RA+CCR7+ population that excluded TemRA cells. The library was produced with the immunoSEQ multiplex PCR assay. TCRdb obtained this table from immuneACCESS and retained in-frame rearrangements with V and J assigned. These tables miss some clones; where compared with another copy, unresolved V genes account for less than half of the shortfall, and the remainder is unexplained. This sample lists about 680,000 clones; just over 90% were detected once. Of the sample, roughly 24% is held by the ten largest clones. The sample consisted of naive CD8+ T cells sorted from blood. The cell subset or site label on this specimen signifies: CD45RA+CCR7+. These receptors all come from a man aged 25 to 40 in good health.

The V call is TRBV5-4, the J call TRBJ2-1; TRBD2 matches 9 bases. CDR3 length equals 14 residues. Trimming cost V 4 bases and J 4 bases; bases outside gene matches: 3. Germline CDR1 SGHNT, CDR2 YYREEE (reference sequence). CDR3 sequence reads: CASSLLAGYNEQFF. CDR3 sequence (DNA): TGTGCCAGCAGCCTACTAGCGGGTTACAATGAGCAGTTCTTC.

The V and J genes are TRBV15 and TRBJ2-7; D perhaps matches TRBD1 (6 bases). Trimming took off 3 bases at V and 4 bases at J, with 16 bases between the two ends. This CDR3 spans 15 amino acids. The germline V gene has CDR1 LNHNV and CDR2 YYDKDF (reference sequence). CDR3 loop: CATSSEQGLVYEQYF. In DNA, the CDR3 is TGTGCCACCAGCAGTGAACAGGGTTTGGTGTACGAGCAGTACTTC.

The chain uses TRBV4-3 and TRBJ2-5, with 8 bases that match TRBD2. V dropped 1 base and J dropped 0; count of bases not matched to a gene: 4. Germline V gene data show CDR1 as LGHNA and CDR2 as YSLEER. The CDR3 has 16 amino acids. The CDR3 DNA sequence: TGCGCCAGCAGCCAAGGACTAGCGTTGTACCAAGAGACCCAGTACTTC. This gives the protein CASSQGLALYQETQYF.

V gene TRBV7-9 combines with J gene TRBJ2-7; 12 bases fit TRBD2. This CDR3 contains 17 residues. Germline V gene data show CDR1 as SEHNR and CDR2 as FQNEAQ (reference sequence). V lost 4 bases to trimming and J lost 2 bases; unmatched junction nucleotides: 9. In DNA, the CDR3 is TGTGCCAGCAGCTCCCGGACTAGCGGGGTGGTAACCTACGAGCAGTACTTC. Protein sequence: CASSSRTSGVVTYEQYF.

The gene calls are TRBV7-8 and TRBJ2-7; D is perhaps TRBD1 or TRBD2 (5 bases each). V was shortened by 5 bases and J by 1 base, with 9 bases between the two germline ends. The CDR3 has 13 residues. CDR1 and CDR2 from the germline V gene are SGHVS and FQNEAQ. The CDR3 DNA reads TGTGCCAGCAGCCCGGGGCCTTCCTACGAGCAGTACTTC. This codes for CASSPGPSYEQYF.

The chain couples TRBV9 to TRBJ2-3; 7 bases align to TRBD2. Germline V gives CDR1 SGDLS, CDR2 YYNGEE. The CDR3 has 15 amino acids. Losses at the gene ends were 3 bases for V and 5 bases for J; bases not matched to a gene: 9. CDR3: CASSGRGSRVDTQYF. The CDR3 DNA follows: TGTGCCAGCAGCGGGCGGGGGAGTCGAGTAGATACGCAGTATTTT.

The V gene is TRBV9, the J gene TRBJ1-2, with TRBD1 matching 10 bases. The CDR3 totals 15 residues. After removal of 0 bases from V and 5 bases from J, the junction contained 4 bases not matched to a gene. Germline CDR1 is SGDLS and CDR2 is YYNGEE. CDR3 sequence (DNA): TGTGCCAGCAGCGTAGGCGGGACAGGGGTGTATGGCTACACCTTC. Protein product: CASSVGGTGVYGYTF.

The chain carries TRBV2 and TRBJ2-5, with D uncertain. The V gene's germline CDR1 is SNHLY and CDR2 FYNNEI. The CDR3 spans 12 residues. The V end lost 10 bases, the J end lost 0 bases, and 9 bases lay between the germline ends. The CDR3 nucleotides read TGTGCCACCATCGAGAACCAAGAGACCCAGTACTTC. Translated, it gives CATIENQETQYF. Complete variable domain (other parts from reference TRBV2 and TRBJ2-5): EPEVTQTPSHQVTQMGQEVILRCVPISNHLYFYWYRQILGQKVEFLVSFYNNEISEKSEIFDDQFSVERPDGSNFTLKIRSTKLEDSAMYFCATIENQETQYFGPGTRLLVL.

This rearrangement joins TRBV4-1 to TRBJ1-4; D is uncertain. Germline V gene data show CDR1 as MGHRA and CDR2 as YSYEKL. The CDR3 runs 15 residues. V was pared by 1 base and J by 3 bases, with 9 bases between. DNA for the CDR3: TGCGCCAGCAGCCAAGCTCAGGCTTCTAATGAAAAACTGTTTTTT. This codes for CASSQAQASNEKLFF.

The chain joins TRBV7-6 to TRBJ2-2; tentatively, D is TRBD1 or TRBD2 (6 bases each). The V gene lost 0 bases and the J gene lost 2 bases, with 13 bases spanning the gap. Looked up from germline, CDR1 is SGHVS and CDR2 is FNYEAQ. This CDR3 spans 17 amino acids. The CDR3 nucleotides read TGTGCCAGCAGCTTAGCTAAAGGGGGGATCAACACCGGGGAGCTGTTTTTT. Translated, it gives CASSLAKGGINTGELFF.